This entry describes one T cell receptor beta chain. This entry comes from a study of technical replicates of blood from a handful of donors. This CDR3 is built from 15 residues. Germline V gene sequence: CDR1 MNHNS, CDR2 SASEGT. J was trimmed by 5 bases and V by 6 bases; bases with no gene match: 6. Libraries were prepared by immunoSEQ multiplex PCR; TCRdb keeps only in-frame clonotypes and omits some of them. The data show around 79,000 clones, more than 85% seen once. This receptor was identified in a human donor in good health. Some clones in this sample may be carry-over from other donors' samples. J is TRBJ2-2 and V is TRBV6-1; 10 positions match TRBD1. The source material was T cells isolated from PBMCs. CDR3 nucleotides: TGTGCCAGCAGCCCGGGGACAGGGGCAACCGGGGAGCTGTTTTTT. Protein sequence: CASSPGTGATGELFF.